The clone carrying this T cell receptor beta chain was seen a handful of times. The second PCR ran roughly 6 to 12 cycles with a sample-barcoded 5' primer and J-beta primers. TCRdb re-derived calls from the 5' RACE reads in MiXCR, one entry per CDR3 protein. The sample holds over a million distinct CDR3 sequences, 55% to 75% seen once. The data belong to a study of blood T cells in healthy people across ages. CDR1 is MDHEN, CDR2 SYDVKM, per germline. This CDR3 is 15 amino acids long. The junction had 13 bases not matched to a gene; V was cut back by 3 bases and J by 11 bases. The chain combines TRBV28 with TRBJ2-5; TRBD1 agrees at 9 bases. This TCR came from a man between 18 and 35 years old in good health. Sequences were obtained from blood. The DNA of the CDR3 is TGTGCCAGCAGTTTTTGGGGGACAGGGTATCGTGAGCAGTACTTC. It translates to CASSFWGTGYREQYF.